What follows is one T cell receptor beta chain and its context. Its antigen is unidentified. Only in-frame clones appear in the TCRdb table, and some are missing; sequencing was by immunoSEQ multiplex PCR. The sample has approximately 5,000 clones, about 67% seen once; the top ten hold around two fifths. This specimen belongs to a study of CD8 T cell repertoires and HIV-1 epitope variants. For the study at large: Tested: three Gag epitope families, Nef HW9 and YT9. T cells were cultured for more than 9 days with cytokines added on days 3 and 7.

Study-wide results and caveats: Of roughly nine antigen-specific beta clonotypes, six appeared to cross-react with escape variants. No clonotypes responded to the TAALDMSHF plasma variant; about five recognized KF9, one HW9.

The source is a male donor with HIV. Sequenced sample: cultured CD8+ T cells derived from PBMCs.

The DNA for the CDR3 is TGTGCCACCAGCAGAGAGGCGGGAGGATGGAATGAGCAGTTCTTC. Translation gives CATSREAGGWNEQFF. J is TRBJ2-1 and V is TRBV15, with 8 positions matching TRBD2. With 0 bases clipped from V and 7 bases from J, the junction kept 5 bases outside the gene matches. The CDR3 has 15 amino acids. The germline V gene encodes CDR1 LNHNV and CDR2 YYDKDF (reference sequence).